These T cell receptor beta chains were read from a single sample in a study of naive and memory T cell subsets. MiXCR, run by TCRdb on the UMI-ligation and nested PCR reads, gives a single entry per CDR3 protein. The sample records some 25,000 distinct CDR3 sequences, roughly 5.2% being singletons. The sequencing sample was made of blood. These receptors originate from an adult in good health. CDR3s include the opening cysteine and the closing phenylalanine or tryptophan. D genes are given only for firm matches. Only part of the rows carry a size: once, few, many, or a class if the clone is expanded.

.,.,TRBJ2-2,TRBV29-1,CSVSTGTQDIGELFF,TGCAGCGTCTCTACCGGGACACAAGATATCGGGGAGCTGTTTTTT
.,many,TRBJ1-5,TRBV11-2,CASSAFSTQPQHF,TGTGCCAGCAGCGCATTTAGTACTCAGCCCCAGCATTTT
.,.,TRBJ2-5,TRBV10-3,CAISESGGTQYF,TGTGCCATCAGTGAGTCAGGTGGGACCCAGTACTTC
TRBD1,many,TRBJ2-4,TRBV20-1,CSARDGTGGAKNIQYF,TGCAGTGCTAGAGATGGGACAGGGGGCGCCAAAAACATTCAGTACTTC
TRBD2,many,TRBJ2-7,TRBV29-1,CSVAGGGGEQYF,TGCAGCGTCGCAGGCGGGGGAGGCGAGCAGTACTTC
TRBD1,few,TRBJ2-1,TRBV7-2,CASSSIAGGLLGNEQFF,TGTGCCAGCAGCTCCATCGCAGGGGGCCTTTTGGGCAATGAGCAGTTCTTC
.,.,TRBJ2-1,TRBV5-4,CASSHTRGSYNEQFF,TGTGCCAGCAGCCATACAAGGGGCTCCTACAATGAGCAGTTCTTC
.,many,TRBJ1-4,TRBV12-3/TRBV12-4,CASQGTATNEKLFF,TGTGCCAGTCAGGGTACCGCAACTAATGAAAAACTGTTTTTT
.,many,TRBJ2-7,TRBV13,CASSSTGTQNYEQYF,TGTGCCAGCAGCTCTACCGGGACTCAGAATTACGAGCAGTACTTC
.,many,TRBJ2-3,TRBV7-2,CASSERGPDTQYF,TGTGCCAGCAGCGAGAGAGGTCCAGATACGCAGTATTTT
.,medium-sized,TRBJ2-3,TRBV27,CASSLSRDTDTQYF,TGTGCCAGCAGTTTATCGAGGGACACAGATACGCAGTATTTT
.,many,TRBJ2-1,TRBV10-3,CAIGGWGASNEQFF,TGTGCCATCGGGGGATGGGGGGCTAGCAATGAGCAGTTCTTC
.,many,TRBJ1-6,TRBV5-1,CASSLEGYNSPLHF,TGCGCCAGCAGCTTGGAGGGTTATAATTCACCCCTCCACTTT
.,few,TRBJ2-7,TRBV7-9,CASSPGASEQYF,TGTGCCAGCAGCCCCGGTGCATCAGAGCAGTACTTC
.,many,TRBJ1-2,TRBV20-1,CSAAMEGWYGYTF,TGCAGTGCTGCTATGGAGGGATGGTATGGCTACACCTTC
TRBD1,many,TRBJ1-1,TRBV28,CASSEPGTGIKVFF,TGTGCCAGCAGTGAACCCGGGACAGGGATTAAGGTTTTCTTT
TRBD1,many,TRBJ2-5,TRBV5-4,CASSPQGQPETQYF,TGTGCCAGCAGCCCCCAGGGACAGCCAGAGACCCAGTACTTC
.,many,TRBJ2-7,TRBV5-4,CASSPVGDREQYF,TGTGCCAGCAGCCCGGTTGGGGATAGGGAGCAGTACTTC
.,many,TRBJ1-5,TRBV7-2,CASSTVGTQQPQHF,TGTGCCAGCAGCACCGTCGGGACCCAACAGCCCCAGCATTTT
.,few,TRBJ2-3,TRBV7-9,CASSSNRDSTDTQYF,TGTGCCAGCAGCTCCAACAGGGATAGCACAGATACGCAGTATTTT
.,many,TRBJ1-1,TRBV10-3,CAISGREDTEAFF,TGTGCCATCAGTGGTCGGGAGGACACTGAAGCTTTCTTT
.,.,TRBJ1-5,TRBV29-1,CSVVSGNQPQHF,TGCAGCGTTGTATCGGGAAATCAGCCCCAGCATTTT
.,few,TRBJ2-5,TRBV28,CASSLRGGHQETQYF,TGTGCCAGCAGTTTAAGGGGGGGGCACCAAGAGACCCAGTACTTC
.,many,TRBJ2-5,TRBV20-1,CSAPRTSETQYF,TGCAGTGCCCCCCGGACTTCGGAGACCCAGTACTTC
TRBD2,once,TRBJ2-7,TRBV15,CATSSRTSGIYEQYF,TGTGCCACCAGCAGCCGGACTAGCGGGATTTACGAGCAGTACTTC
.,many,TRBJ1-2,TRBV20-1,CSARSSGNYGYTF,TGCAGTGCTAGATCCTCAGGGAACTATGGCTACACCTTC
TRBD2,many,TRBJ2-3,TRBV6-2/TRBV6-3,CASSPGLAGGVTDTQYF,TGTGCCAGCAGTCCAGGACTAGCGGGAGGAGTCACAGATACGCAGTATTTT